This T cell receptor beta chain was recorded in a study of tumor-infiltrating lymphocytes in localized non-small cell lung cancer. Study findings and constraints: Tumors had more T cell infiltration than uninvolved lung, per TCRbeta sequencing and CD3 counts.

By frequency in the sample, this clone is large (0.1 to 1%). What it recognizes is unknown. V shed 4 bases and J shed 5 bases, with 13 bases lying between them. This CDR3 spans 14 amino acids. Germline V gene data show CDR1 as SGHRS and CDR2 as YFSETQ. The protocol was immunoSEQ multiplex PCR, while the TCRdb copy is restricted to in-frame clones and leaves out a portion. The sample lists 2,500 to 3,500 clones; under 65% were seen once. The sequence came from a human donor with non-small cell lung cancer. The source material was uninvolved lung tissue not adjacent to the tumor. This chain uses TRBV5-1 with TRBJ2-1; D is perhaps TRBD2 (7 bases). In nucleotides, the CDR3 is TGCGCCAGCAGCAGGGGGGGGTATAACAATGAGCAGTTCTTC. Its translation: CASSRGGYNNEQFF. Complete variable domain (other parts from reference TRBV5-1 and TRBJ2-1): KAGVTQTPRYLIKTRGQQVTLSCSPISGHRSVSWYQQTPGQGLQFLFEYFSETQRNKGNFPGRFSGRQFSNSRSEMNVSTLELGDSALYLCASSRGGYNNEQFFGPGTRLTVL.